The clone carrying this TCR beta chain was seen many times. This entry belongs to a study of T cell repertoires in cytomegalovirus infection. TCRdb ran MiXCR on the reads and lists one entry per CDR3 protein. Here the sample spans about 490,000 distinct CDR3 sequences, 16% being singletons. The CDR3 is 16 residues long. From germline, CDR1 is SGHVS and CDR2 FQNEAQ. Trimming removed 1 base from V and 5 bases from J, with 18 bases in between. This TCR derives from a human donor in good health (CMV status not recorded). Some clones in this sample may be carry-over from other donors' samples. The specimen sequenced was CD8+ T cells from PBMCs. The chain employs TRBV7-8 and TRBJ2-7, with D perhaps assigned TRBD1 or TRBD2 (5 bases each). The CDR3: CASSLVVGGSVHEQYF. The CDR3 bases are TGTGCCAGCAGCTTAGTGGTTGGGGGATCGGTCCACGAGCAGTACTTC.